This is a list of T cell receptor beta chains from one sample in a study of blood T cell repertoires in COVID-19. Sequencing was performed with immunoSEQ multiplex PCR; in TCRdb, only in-frame clones are kept and a portion is missing. This sample has 300,000 to 500,000 clones, with 70% to 90% found just once. The sample taken for sequencing was PBMCs or T cells enriched from blood (not recorded which). Receptors were obtained from a woman aged 40 to 49 with acute COVID-19. Both conserved end residues are part of each CDR3. D genes are given only for firm matches. Not all rows give a size; the values are once, few, many and, for expanded clones, a class.

v_call: TRBV5-4
d_call: TRBD1
clone_size: -
j_call: TRBJ1-4
cdr3_aa: CASSPRTGEKLFF
cdr3_nt: TGTGCCAGCAGCCCGAGGACAGGTGAAAAACTGTTTTTT

v_call: TRBV10-3
d_call: -
clone_size: -
j_call: TRBJ2-5
cdr3_aa: CAISDLTRSPVETQYF
cdr3_nt: TGTGCCATCAGTGACTTGACTAGGTCTCCTGTTGAGACCCAGTACTTC

v_call: TRBV7-2
d_call: TRBD1
clone_size: few
j_call: TRBJ1-2
cdr3_aa: CASSPRRDRAFSLDGYTF
cdr3_nt: TGTGCCAGCAGCCCCCGTCGGGACAGGGCATTTTCCCTGGATGGCTACACCTTC

v_call: TRBV11-3
d_call: TRBD1
clone_size: -
j_call: TRBJ2-6
cdr3_aa: CASSPGTGTGANVLTF
cdr3_nt: TGTGCCAGCAGCCCCGGGACAGGGACCGGGGCCAACGTCCTGACTTTC

v_call: TRBV14
d_call: -
clone_size: -
j_call: TRBJ1-1
cdr3_aa: CASSQTFNRNTEAFF
cdr3_nt: TGTGCCAGCAGCCAAACGTTCAACAGGAACACTGAAGCTTTCTTT

v_call: TRBV30
d_call: -
clone_size: -
j_call: TRBJ1-1
cdr3_aa: CAWSVQANTEAFF
cdr3_nt: TGTGCCTGGAGTGTACAGGCAAACACTGAAGCTTTCTTT

v_call: TRBV11-2
d_call: TRBD1
clone_size: -
j_call: TRBJ1-4
cdr3_aa: CASSLRGQANEKLFF
cdr3_nt: TGTGCCAGCAGCTTACGGGGACAGGCTAATGAAAAACTGTTTTTT

v_call: TRBV3-1/TRBV3-2
d_call: -
clone_size: -
j_call: TRBJ2-1
cdr3_aa: CASSQVPSDDEQFF
cdr3_nt: TGTGCCAGCAGCCAAGTCCCTAGTGACGATGAGCAGTTCTTC

v_call: TRBV14
d_call: -
clone_size: few
j_call: TRBJ1-1
cdr3_aa: CASSHVGGRDTEAFF
cdr3_nt: TGTGCCAGCAGCCACGTGGGGGGAAGGGACACTGAAGCTTTCTTT

v_call: TRBV7-9
d_call: -
clone_size: -
j_call: TRBJ2-7
cdr3_aa: CASSRWDNYEQYF
cdr3_nt: TGTGCCAGCAGCCGATGGGACAACTACGAGCAGTACTTC

v_call: TRBV27
d_call: -
clone_size: -
j_call: TRBJ2-4
cdr3_aa: CASSLFYSEIAKNIQYF
cdr3_nt: TGTGCCAGCAGTTTATTTTATTCGGAGATAGCCAAAAACATTCAGTACTTC

v_call: TRBV4-1
d_call: TRBD1
clone_size: -
j_call: TRBJ2-5
cdr3_aa: CASSQETGERTQYF
cdr3_nt: TGCGCCAGCAGCCAAGAGACAGGGGAAAGGACCCAGTACTTC

v_call: TRBV5-3
d_call: -
clone_size: -
j_call: TRBJ1-6
cdr3_aa: CARSSPLPSSYNSPLHF
cdr3_nt: TGTGCCAGAAGTTCACCCCTCCCTAGCTCCTATAATTCACCCCTCCACTTT

v_call: TRBV4-1
d_call: -
clone_size: -
j_call: TRBJ2-1
cdr3_aa: CASSHVGGANEQFF
cdr3_nt: TGCGCCAGCAGCCACGTGGGGGGGGCCAATGAGCAGTTCTTC

v_call: TRBV19
d_call: TRBD1
clone_size: -
j_call: TRBJ1-4
cdr3_aa: CASSLTGSNEKLFF
cdr3_nt: TGTGCCAGTAGTCTGACAGGGTCTAATGAAAAACTGTTTTTT

v_call: TRBV4-2
d_call: -
clone_size: -
j_call: TRBJ1-2
cdr3_aa: CASSPVLRTVANYGYTF
cdr3_nt: TGTGCCAGCAGCCCAGTGCTTCGGACAGTGGCTAACTATGGCTACACCTTC

v_call: TRBV29-1
d_call: -
clone_size: -
j_call: TRBJ1-1
cdr3_aa: CSVTPGAMNTEAFF
cdr3_nt: TGCAGCGTCACCCCAGGGGCTATGAACACTGAAGCTTTCTTT

v_call: TRBV28
d_call: TRBD1
clone_size: -
j_call: TRBJ1-1
cdr3_aa: CASRQTGGADTEAFF
cdr3_nt: TGTGCCAGCAGGCAAACAGGGGGCGCGGACACTGAAGCTTTCTTT

v_call: TRBV13
d_call: -
clone_size: -
j_call: TRBJ2-7
cdr3_aa: CASSLGGYEQYF
cdr3_nt: TGTGCCAGCAGCTTGGGGGGATACGAGCAGTACTTC

v_call: TRBV3-1/TRBV3-2
d_call: TRBD1
clone_size: -
j_call: TRBJ1-2
cdr3_aa: CASSQGDRGSNYGYTF
cdr3_nt: TGTGCCAGCAGCCAAGGGGACAGGGGATCCAACTATGGCTACACCTTC

v_call: TRBV19
d_call: -
clone_size: -
j_call: TRBJ2-7
cdr3_aa: CASSIQVGQYEQYF
cdr3_nt: TGTGCCAGTAGTATCCAGGTTGGCCAGTACGAGCAGTACTTC

v_call: TRBV9
d_call: TRBD1
clone_size: -
j_call: TRBJ1-1
cdr3_aa: CASSTPPGTGRTEAFF
cdr3_nt: TGTGCCAGCAGCACTCCCCCGGGGACAGGGAGGACTGAAGCTTTCTTT

v_call: TRBV20-1
d_call: -
clone_size: -
j_call: TRBJ1-1
cdr3_aa: CSANLGGEAFF
cdr3_nt: TGCAGTGCTAACCTCGGCGGAGAAGCTTTCTTT

v_call: TRBV19
d_call: -
clone_size: -
j_call: TRBJ1-5
cdr3_aa: CASSRGDGEWQPQHF
cdr3_nt: TGTGCCAGTAGTAGGGGGGACGGGGAGTGGCAGCCCCAGCATTTT

v_call: TRBV5-1
d_call: -
clone_size: -
j_call: TRBJ1-5
cdr3_aa: CASSLAGYSNQPQHF
cdr3_nt: TGCGCCAGCAGCTTGGCAGGGTATAGCAATCAGCCCCAGCATTTT

v_call: TRBV5-1
d_call: -
clone_size: -
j_call: TRBJ2-7
cdr3_aa: CASSLHSSPYEQYF
cdr3_nt: TGCGCCAGCAGCTTGCACAGTAGTCCCTACGAGCAGTACTTC

v_call: TRBV24-1
d_call: -
clone_size: -
j_call: TRBJ1-1
cdr3_aa: CATAGRGDTEAFF
cdr3_nt: TGTGCCACCGCTGGCCGGGGGGACACTGAAGCTTTCTTT

v_call: TRBV7-9
d_call: -
clone_size: -
j_call: TRBJ2-7
cdr3_aa: CASSLQGTYEQYF
cdr3_nt: TGTGCCAGCAGCTTACAGGGTACCTACGAGCAGTACTTC

v_call: TRBV11-3
d_call: TRBD2
clone_size: -
j_call: TRBJ2-1
cdr3_aa: CASSFSTSGGQNEQFF
cdr3_nt: TGTGCCAGCAGCTTCTCGACTAGCGGGGGGCAAAATGAGCAGTTCTTC

v_call: TRBV5-4
d_call: TRBD2
clone_size: -
j_call: TRBJ2-5
cdr3_aa: CASSKGLAEETQYF
cdr3_nt: TGTGCCAGCAGCAAGGGACTAGCAGAGGAGACCCAGTACTTC

v_call: TRBV30
d_call: TRBD1
clone_size: -
j_call: TRBJ2-5
cdr3_aa: CAWSEYTGTGKETQYF
cdr3_nt: TGTGCCTGGAGCGAATATACAGGGACAGGCAAAGAGACCCAGTACTTC

v_call: TRBV7-9
d_call: TRBD1
clone_size: -
j_call: TRBJ1-1
cdr3_aa: CASSSRDRGYTEAFF
cdr3_nt: TGTGCCAGCAGCTCTAGAGACAGGGGGTACACTGAAGCTTTCTTT

v_call: TRBV5-1
d_call: TRBD1
clone_size: -
j_call: TRBJ1-1
cdr3_aa: CASRSTAGGTEAFF
cdr3_nt: TGCGCCAGCAGATCGACCGCAGGGGGCACTGAAGCTTTCTTT

v_call: TRBV5-5
d_call: -
clone_size: -
j_call: TRBJ1-6
cdr3_aa: CASSTTQGYNSPLHF
cdr3_nt: TGTGCCAGCAGCACGACTCAGGGGTATAATTCACCCCTCCACTTT

v_call: TRBV7-8
d_call: -
clone_size: -
j_call: TRBJ2-2
cdr3_aa: CASSLEPGRRTGELFF
cdr3_nt: TGTGCCAGCAGCTTAGAACCAGGGCGGCGCACCGGGGAGCTGTTTTTT

v_call: TRBV7-9
d_call: TRBD1
clone_size: -
j_call: TRBJ1-2
cdr3_aa: CASSSTMQGENYGYTF
cdr3_nt: TGTGCCAGCAGCTCAACCATGCAGGGGGAAAACTATGGCTACACCTTC

v_call: TRBV5-1
d_call: TRBD1
clone_size: -
j_call: TRBJ1-5
cdr3_aa: CASSLQGASNQPQHF
cdr3_nt: TGCGCCAGCAGCTTACAGGGGGCAAGCAATCAGCCCCAGCATTTT

v_call: TRBV7-9
d_call: -
clone_size: -
j_call: TRBJ1-6
cdr3_aa: CASSLGQGGSPLHF
cdr3_nt: TGTGCCAGCAGCTTAGGGCAGGGCGGTTCACCCCTCCACTTT

v_call: TRBV5-1
d_call: TRBD2
clone_size: -
j_call: TRBJ2-3
cdr3_aa: CAGRLAPSTDTQYF
cdr3_nt: TGCGCCGGAAGACTAGCGCCAAGCACAGATACGCAGTATTTT

v_call: TRBV29-1
d_call: TRBD1
clone_size: once
j_call: TRBJ1-2
cdr3_aa: CSLRTGDGYTF
cdr3_nt: TGCAGCCTACGGACAGGGGACGGCTACACCTTC

v_call: TRBV7-8
d_call: TRBD2
clone_size: -
j_call: TRBJ2-7
cdr3_aa: CASSRRPGLAGGYEQYF
cdr3_nt: TGTGCCAGCAGCCGTAGGCCGGGACTAGCGGGGGGCTACGAGCAGTACTTC

v_call: TRBV2
d_call: -
clone_size: -
j_call: TRBJ1-2
cdr3_aa: CASSEFEGEGYTF
cdr3_nt: TGTGCCAGCAGCGAATTTGAAGGGGAAGGCTACACCTTC

v_call: TRBV2
d_call: -
clone_size: few
j_call: TRBJ1-2
cdr3_aa: CASQGQRLGYTF
cdr3_nt: TGTGCCAGCCAGGGACAAAGGCTAGGCTACACCTTC

v_call: TRBV6-6
d_call: -
clone_size: -
j_call: TRBJ1-1
cdr3_aa: CASSYSKRDGRTEAFF
cdr3_nt: TGTGCCAGCAGTTACTCGAAGCGGGACGGGAGAACTGAAGCTTTCTTT

v_call: TRBV19
d_call: -
clone_size: -
j_call: TRBJ1-1
cdr3_aa: CASRLRGTEAFF
cdr3_nt: TGTGCCAGCCGCCTCCGGGGCACTGAAGCTTTCTTT

v_call: TRBV30
d_call: -
clone_size: -
j_call: TRBJ2-7
cdr3_aa: CAWSNLRGTNEQYF
cdr3_nt: TGTGCCTGGAGCAACCTTAGGGGGACTAACGAGCAGTACTTC

v_call: TRBV5-4
d_call: -
clone_size: few
j_call: TRBJ2-7
cdr3_aa: CASSEGQLYEQYF
cdr3_nt: TGTGCCAGCAGCGAGGGACAACTCTACGAGCAGTACTTC

v_call: TRBV2
d_call: -
clone_size: -
j_call: TRBJ1-2
cdr3_aa: CASSARGGYGYTF
cdr3_nt: TGTGCCAGCAGTGCCCGGGGGGGTTATGGCTACACCTTC

v_call: TRBV6-1
d_call: -
clone_size: -
j_call: TRBJ1-5
cdr3_aa: CASSDSQAGQPQHF
cdr3_nt: TGTGCCAGCAGTGACAGTCAAGCGGGTCAGCCCCAGCATTTT

v_call: TRBV25-1
d_call: -
clone_size: -
j_call: TRBJ1-4
cdr3_aa: CASSELGDATNEKLFF
cdr3_nt: TGTGCCAGCAGTGAATTAGGGGATGCAACTAATGAAAAACTGTTTTTT

v_call: TRBV20-1
d_call: -
clone_size: few
j_call: TRBJ2-4
cdr3_aa: CSAETRNIQYF
cdr3_nt: TGCAGTGCAGAGACTCGAAACATTCAGTACTTC

v_call: TRBV12-3/TRBV12-4
d_call: -
clone_size: once
j_call: TRBJ1-2
cdr3_aa: CASSPGLEGYTF
cdr3_nt: TGTGCCAGCAGCCCAGGGTTGGAAGGCTACACCTTC

v_call: TRBV7-9
d_call: TRBD1
clone_size: once
j_call: TRBJ1-2
cdr3_aa: CASSRDRDYGYTF
cdr3_nt: TGTGCCAGCAGCCGGGACAGGGACTATGGCTACACCTTC